The 21 T cell receptor beta chains below come from one sample, sequenced in a study of T cells after yellow fever vaccination. TCRdb independently ran MiXCR on the 5' RACE reads; one entry per CDR3 protein. The table shows approximately 550,000 distinct CDR3 sequences, with roughly a fifth occurring only once. The sequencing here drew on PBMCs, taken 15 days after the yellow fever booster vaccination. All receptors derive from a man aged 30 to 45 who received the YFV17D yellow fever vaccine.

The table lists this clonotype with many counts. The chain carries TRBV23-1 and TRBJ1-5; D is possibly TRBD1 (6 bases). TRBV23-1 is an ORF, with its function uncertain. The germline V and J ends were trimmed by 4 bases and 3 bases, with 16 bases remaining between them. CDR3 size: 16 residues. In nucleotides, the CDR3 is TGCGCCAGCAGTCTAGTGGGGGCAGGGATCAATCAGCCCCAGCATTTT. This sequence encodes CASSLVGAGINQPQHF.

The sample holds a few counts of this clonotype. The chain uses TRBV20-1 and TRBJ2-1; a possible D gene is TRBD2 (5 bases). Germline-derived CDR1 and CDR2 are DFQATT and SNEGSKA (reference sequence). V shed 3 bases and J shed 9 bases, with 12 bases lying between them. This CDR3 contains 12 residues. The CDR3 nucleotides read TGCAGTGCTAGCATGGCAGAGGGTGAGCAGTTCTTC. It yields the protein CSASMAEGEQFF.

The chain joins TRBV6-7 to TRBJ2-2; the D gene is possibly TRBD2 (5 bases). TRBV6-7 is an ORF for which the function is uncertain. The CDR3 totals 13 residues. The V gene lost 6 bases and the J gene lost 5 bases, with 10 bases spanning the gap. The CDR3 here is CASRPRGTGELFF. Written as DNA, the CDR3 is TGTGCCAGCAGGCCCCGAGGGACCGGGGAGCTGTTTTTT.

The chain recombines TRBV20-1 with TRBJ1-2; 7 positions agree with TRBD1. The CDR3 consists of 12 residues. From germline, CDR1 is DFQATT and CDR2 SNEGSKA (reference sequence). With V trimmed by 2 bases and J by 8 bases, 5 bases remained unmatched. CDR3 DNA: TGCAGTGCTAGACAGGGGGGCTGGGGCTACACCTTC. Its translation is CSARQGGWGYTF.

V is TRBV2 and J is TRBJ2-5; no definite D call. Germline V gene data show CDR1 as SNHLY and CDR2 as FYNNEI. V was cut by 8 bases and J by 5 bases, with 12 bases left in between. The CDR3 contains 12 residues. The CDR3 DNA is TGTGCCAGCGACTCGGTTGCTGAGACCCAGTACTTC. Protein sequence: CASDSVAETQYF.

The chain combines TRBV4-2 with TRBJ2-7; no definite D call. V was shortened by 4 bases and J by 0 bases, with 16 bases between the two germline ends. This CDR3 region has 16 residues. Germline V gives CDR1 LGHNA, CDR2 YNFKEQ. The CDR3 nucleotides are TGTGCCAGCAGCCCCACCACTTACTCCGGCTCCTACGAGCAGTACTTC. Encoded protein: CASSPTTYSGSYEQYF.

This clonotype was seen a few times. The rearrangement uses TRBV18 and TRBJ2-5, with D tentatively TRBD2 (6 bases). V lost 2 bases and J lost 5, with 12 bases in between. The CDR3 has 14 amino acids. Germline V gives CDR1 KGHSH, CDR2 LQKENI. Here the CDR3 DNA reads TGTGCCAGCTCACCAGACCAGGAGGGGGAGACCCAGTACTTC. Translating gives CASSPDQEGETQYF.

A few counts support this clonotype. The rearrangement uses TRBV12-3 or TRBV12-4 and TRBJ2-1, with D perhaps TRBD2 (5 bases). This CDR3 comprises 18 residues. Trimming cost V 7 bases and J 9 bases, with 31 bases left between them. CDR3 region: CASTHSRGRSEIGSEQFF. CDR3 DNA sequence: TGTGCCAGCACCCATTCCCGCGGGCGGTCCGAAATCGGTAGTGAGCAGTTCTTC.

V usage is TRBV5-1 and J usage is TRBJ2-3; D may be TRBD1 or TRBD2 (5 bases each). Trimming shortened V by 3 bases and J by 0 bases, and 11 bases separated the two germline ends. Germline V gene lookup returns CDR1 SGHRS and CDR2 YFSETQ. The CDR3 sequence is 15 residues long. The CDR3 region has the DNA TGCGCCAGCAGCTACGGGACGAGGAGCACAGATACGCAGTATTTT. It is translated as CASSYGTRSTDTQYF.

The chain employs TRBV20-1 and TRBJ2-1; 7 positions agree with TRBD2. Germline V gives CDR1 DFQATT, CDR2 SNEGSKA (reference sequence). This CDR3 comprises 14 residues. Losses at the gene ends were 0 bases for V and 9 bases for J; bases not matched to a gene: 8. The CDR3 DNA sequence: TGCAGTGCTAGAGATACTAGCTCGGGGGGTGAGCAGTTCTTC. Translated, it gives CSARDTSSGGEQFF.

This clonotype has just a few counts. A junction boundary mismatches the germline segment, possibly from a read error. The chain couples TRBV7-7 to TRBJ2-3; D unresolved. CDR3 size: 14 residues. Looked up from germline, CDR1 is SSHAT and CDR2 is FNYEAQ (reference sequence). The CDR3 region has the DNA TGTGCTAGCAGCTTAGCTCTACCCACAGATACGCAGTATTTT. Its translation is CASSLALPTDTQYF. The variable domain in full, with the rest retrieved from reference TRBV7-7 and TRBJ2-3, is GAGVSQSPRYKVTKRGQDVTLRCDPISSHATLYWYQQALGQGPEFLTYFNYEAQPDKSGLPSDRFSAERPEGSISTLTIQRTEQRDSAMYRCASSLALPTDTQYFGPGTRLTVL.

J is TRBJ2-3 and V is TRBV5-4, with 9 bases lining up with TRBD2. The ends lost 4 bases at V and 4 bases at J; junction bases unmatched: 10. The CDR3 length is 16 residues. The germline gives CDR1 SGHNT, CDR2 YYREEE (reference sequence). The CDR3 region is CASSGIAGVASDTQYF. CDR3 DNA sequence: TGTGCCAGCAGCGGAATAGCGGGAGTGGCATCAGATACGCAGTATTTT.

J is TRBJ2-2 and V is TRBV28, with a weak D call TRBD1 (6 bases). Germline V CDR1 and CDR2: MDHEN, SYDVKM. The CDR3 loop spans 15 amino acids. The V end was cut by 5 bases, the J end by 5 bases, with 15 bases between. CDR3 coding DNA: TGTGCCAGCAGTAGCCATAGGACAGCAACCGGGGAGCTGTTTTTT. It yields the protein CASSSHRTATGELFF.

Only a few counts were recorded for this clonotype. This rearrangement joins TRBV10-3 to TRBJ2-5; D remains ambiguous. The V end lost 3 bases, the J end lost 1 base, and 9 bases lay between the germline ends. Per germline, CDR1 ENHRY and CDR2 SYGVKD. There are 14 residues in the CDR3. CDR3: CAISDQSVQETQYF. CDR3 in DNA: TGTGCCATCAGTGACCAGAGCGTCCAAGAGACCCAGTACTTC.

V usage is TRBV28 and J usage is TRBJ2-2; no reliable D call. Germline V gene data show CDR1 as MDHEN and CDR2 as SYDVKM. With 7 bases removed from V and 1 base from J, the gap between germline ends came to 7 bases. CDR3 length equals 13 residues. CDR3 region: CASTNGNTGELFF. Written as DNA, the CDR3 is TGTGCCAGCACCAATGGGAACACCGGGGAGCTGTTTTTT.

This clonotype was recorded a few times. This sequence joins TRBV6-2 or TRBV6-3 and TRBJ2-1, with D tentatively TRBD2 (5 bases). CDR3 length equals 18 residues. Germline V gives CDR1 MNHEY, CDR2 SVGEGT. V was trimmed by 7 bases and J by 5 bases, leaving 27 bases between them. This chain's CDR3 is CASMLGLARVLGNNEQFF. In nucleotides, the CDR3 is TGTGCCAGCATGCTCGGTCTAGCAAGAGTCCTAGGAAACAATGAGCAGTTCTTC.

The chain recombines TRBV4-2 with TRBJ2-1, with 10 bases lining up with TRBD2. The CDR3 is made up of 16 amino acids. The ends lost 4 bases at V and 3 bases at J; junction bases unmatched: 6. CDR1 is LGHNA and CDR2 is YNFKEQ in the germline V gene. The CDR3 DNA follows: TGTGCCAGCAGCCCTACTAGCGGGACACTCTACAATGAGCAGTTCTTC. Translated, it gives CASSPTSGTLYNEQFF.

Here the CDR3 DNA reads TGTGCCAGCAGTGGGAGTAACTACGAGCAGTACTTC. This codes for CASSGSNYEQYF. The rearrangement links TRBV27 to TRBJ2-7, with D possibly matching TRBD2 (5 bases). The V gene's germline CDR1 is MNHEY and CDR2 SMNVEV (reference sequence). The CDR3 sequence is 12 residues long. Trimming removed 5 bases at V and 3 bases at J, with 8 bases between.

This clonotype was recorded a few times. V usage is TRBV20-1 and J usage is TRBJ2-3, with D possibly being TRBD1 or TRBD2 (5 bases each). Germline V gene lookup returns CDR1 DFQATT and CDR2 SNEGSKA (reference sequence). V was shortened by 6 bases and J by 2 bases, with 18 bases between the two germline ends. The CDR3 contains 15 residues. CDR3 coding DNA: TGCAGTGCCCCCCCCGGGACCGACTCCACAGATACGCAGTATTTT. Translated, it gives CSAPPGTDSTDTQYF.

This clonotype came up a few times. The chain carries TRBV18 and TRBJ2-7; the D is unclear. Trimming removed 0 bases from V and 2 bases from J, with 8 bases in between. Germline CDR1 is KGHSH and CDR2 is LQKENI. This CDR3 is 14 amino acids long. CDR3 loop: CASSPPEPTYEQYF. The CDR3, as DNA: TGTGCCAGCTCACCACCAGAACCTACCTACGAGCAGTACTTC.

The gene calls are TRBV5-1 and TRBJ2-3; the D is unclear. The V gene lost 2 bases and the J gene lost 5 bases, with 9 bases spanning the gap. There are 13 residues in the CDR3. Germline V gives CDR1 SGHRS, CDR2 YFSETQ. Written as DNA, the CDR3 is TGCGCCAGCAGCTTCCTCGCGGAAGATACGCAGTATTTT. It specifies CASSFLAEDTQYF.